The T cell receptor beta chain under discussion was sequenced for a study of cytomegalovirus exposure and HLA in healthy donors. Turning to the study itself: The 120 validation repertoires and the roughly 680 first-cohort repertoires shared a platform, a later analysis reported. Study findings and constraints: There were over 150 TCR beta chains listed as cytomegalovirus-associated.

Turning to this clone: Its target is not known.

Repertoires were generated with immunoSEQ multiplex PCR, while TCRdb's copy carries only in-frame clones and drops some. The data show about 66,000 clones, approximately 96% seen once. The donors were part of the validation cohort of roughly 110 subjects. That cohort was separate from the first cohort, which comprised some 670 subjects. Germline assignment: CDR1 SGHVS and CDR2 FQNEAQ. The CDR3 length is 13 residues. Trimming pared 7 bases from V and 7 bases from J, leaving 14 bases between. The source is a man aged 18 to 35 in good health and CMV-seronegative. V usage is TRBV7-8 and J usage is TRBJ1-5; D is unresolved. Input material: PBMCs. The DNA of the CDR3 is TGTGCCAGCACCCAATCGGGGAAACAGCCCCAGCATTTT. Translated: CASTQSGKQPQHF.